In this sample, the clone carrying this T cell receptor (beta chain) turned up once. This entry belongs to a study of cytotoxic CD8 clonotypes in ibrutinib-treated CLL. Study context: Per sample, productive templates averaged around 260,000 and productive rearrangements averaged 94,082.

V was shortened by 5 bases and J by 2 bases, with 18 bases between the two germline ends. In germline, CDR1 is SGHTA, CDR2 FQGNSA. The length of the CDR3 is 16 residues. Sequencing used immunoSEQ multiplex PCR; TCRdb keeps in-frame clones, though not all of them. The sample includes around 300,000 clones, roughly 79% of them seen just once. This receptor was obtained from a human donor with chronic lymphocytic leukemia. The sequenced sample was PBMCs, obtained before ibrutinib treatment. This chain uses TRBV7-2 with TRBJ1-2, with D perhaps TRBD1 (5 bases). The CDR3 sequence: CASSPRGGPSNYGYTF. CDR3 nucleotide sequence: TGTGCCAGCAGCCCCCGGGGGGGTCCGTCCAACTATGGCTACACCTTC.